A single sample gave rise to the 32 T cell receptor beta chains below, sequenced in a study of T cell changes during pregnancy in multiple sclerosis. The assay was immunoSEQ multiplex PCR, and TCRdb's table has in-frame clones only and misses some. The data show some 40,000 clones, approximately 90% seen once. The specimen comprised CD8+ T cells from peripheral blood mononuclear cells, sampled before pregnancy. These receptors were taken from a female donor with multiple sclerosis, enrolled in a pregnancy study.

The chain's CDR3 is CASSEALLNTEAFF. For the CDR3, the DNA is TGTGCCAGCAGTGAAGCCCTCCTGAACACTGAAGCTTTCTTT. The chain links TRBV2 to TRBJ1-1; no definite D call. The germline V gene has CDR1 SNHLY and CDR2 FYNNEI. The CDR3 is made up of 14 amino acids. Trimming pared 0 bases from V and 0 bases from J, leaving 5 bases between.

In this sample, this clone turned up a few times. This chain uses TRBV13 with TRBJ1-1; D is uncertain. Trimming took off 0 bases at V and 10 bases at J, with 9 bases between the two ends. The CDR3 spans 12 residues. Per the germline V gene, CDR1 is PRHDT and CDR2 is FYEKMQ (reference sequence). CDR3 protein: CASSLGIASAFF. The CDR3 DNA sequence: TGTGCCAGCAGCTTAGGCATAGCATCAGCTTTCTTT.

The chain uses TRBV21-1 and TRBJ1-1; TRBD1 is the table's D call, not checked against the DNA. TRBV21-1 is designated a pseudogene. This CDR3 comprises 12 residues. CDR3 in amino acids: CAYRGRVSEAFF. The CDR3 nucleotides are TGTGCTTACAGGGGGCGCGTCTCTGAAGCTTTCTTT.

The gene calls are TRBV9 and TRBJ2-5; 8 bases are a match to TRBD1. The trim removed 3 bases at V and 5 bases at J, leaving 9 bases unmatched. Germline-derived CDR1 and CDR2 are SGDLS and YYNGEE. The CDR3 extends over 15 amino acids. The CDR3 DNA is TGTGCCAGCAGCGCTGGACAGGGCTTTTTGGAGACCCAGTACTTC. Encoded protein: CASSAGQGFLETQYF.

This clone has only one observation. The genes are TRBV6-5 and TRBJ2-7; tentative D call: TRBD2 (7 bases). V lost 2 bases and J lost 3, with 14 bases in between. The CDR3 runs to 15 residues. The germline V gene encodes CDR1 MNHEY and CDR2 SVGAGI. The CDR3 here is CASSYRAGAGYEQYF. Here the CDR3 DNA reads TGTGCCAGCAGTTACCGCGCGGGGGCGGGCTACGAGCAGTACTTC.

The chain is built from TRBV9 and TRBJ2-2; 11 positions agree with TRBD1. After removal of 3 bases from V and 9 bases from J, the junction contained 4 bases not matched to a gene. CDR1 and CDR2 from the germline V gene are SGDLS and YYNGEE. The CDR3 contains 14 residues. CDR3 residues: CASSAGQGAWELFF. The CDR3 DNA is TGTGCCAGCAGCGCAGGACAGGGGGCTTGGGAGCTGTTTTTT.

V is TRBV7-9 and J is TRBJ2-2; 7 bases fit TRBD1. CDR1 SEHNR and CDR2 FQNEAQ come from the germline V gene (reference sequence). The CDR3 is 15 amino acids. With V trimmed by 5 bases and J by 4 bases, 7 bases remained unmatched. The CDR3 here is CASSAPQGSTGELFF. The CDR3 nucleotides are TGTGCCAGCAGCGCCCCACAGGGGTCCACCGGGGAGCTGTTTTTT.

The chain couples TRBV9 to TRBJ1-6; 7 bases fit TRBD1. The ends lost 4 bases at V and 6 bases at J; junction bases unmatched: 7. The CDR3 has 15 residues. Germline V gene sequence: CDR1 SGDLS, CDR2 YYNGEE. The CDR3 region has the DNA TGTGCCAGCAGCCCTAGAGGGGGCCCTAATTCACCCCTCCACTTT. Translated, it gives CASSPRGGPNSPLHF.

The chain carries TRBV4-1 and TRBJ2-1, with D possibly being TRBD2 (6 bases). CDR1 MGHRA and CDR2 YSYEKL come from the germline V gene. The CDR3 totals 16 residues. Trimming took off 3 bases at V and 2 bases at J, with 14 bases between the two ends. The CDR3 region is CASSQELASAYNEQFF. CDR3 DNA sequence: TGCGCCAGCAGCCAGGAGCTAGCGTCGGCCTACAATGAGCAGTTCTTC.

J is TRBJ1-5 and V is TRBV7-6; 7 bases match TRBD1. There are 14 residues in the CDR3. Losses at the gene ends were 5 bases for V and 8 bases for J; bases not matched to a gene: 9. Germline-derived CDR1 and CDR2 are SGHVS and FNYEAQ. In DNA form, the CDR3 reads TGTGCCAGCAGCCCAGACAGGGTCTTTGAGCCCCAGCATTTT. Protein: CASSPDRVFEPQHF.

This chain connects TRBV5-1 to TRBJ1-5; D is undetermined. The germline gives CDR1 SGHRS, CDR2 YFSETQ. The CDR3 runs 13 residues. V dropped 4 bases and J dropped 2 bases, with 7 bases sitting between them. The CDR3 reads CASSPGGNQPQHF. Written as DNA, the CDR3 is TGCGCCAGCAGCCCGGGAGGCAATCAGCCCCAGCATTTT.

This clone was picked up one time. The V and J genes are TRBV29-1 and TRBJ1-1; 7 positions match TRBD1. The germline CDR1 and CDR2 sequences are SQVTM and ANQGSEA. Trimming cost V 0 bases and J 5 bases; bases outside gene matches: 6. The CDR3 is 14 amino acids. The CDR3, as DNA: TGCAGCGTTGAAGATCGGGACAGAGGGACTGAAGCTTTCTTT. It yields the protein CSVEDRDRGTEAFF.

V gene TRBV6-1 combines with J gene TRBJ1-5; a weak D match, TRBD1 (5 bases). The V gene's germline CDR1 is MNHNS and CDR2 SASEGT. V lost 3 bases, J lost 5 bases, and 14 bases lay in between. The CDR3 spans 15 residues. In DNA form, the CDR3 reads TGTGCCAGCAGTGATGGGCAGACGGGGGATCAGCCCCAGCATTTT. It translates to CASSDGQTGDQPQHF.

The chain couples TRBV6-5 to TRBJ2-3; 7 bases map to TRBD2. Germline values: CDR1 MNHEY, CDR2 SVGAGI. The CDR3 consists of 15 residues. The V gene end was trimmed by 5 bases and the J gene end by 2 bases; junction bases not matched to a gene: 7. The chain's CDR3 is CASSTGLGDTDTQYF. Here the CDR3 DNA reads TGTGCCAGCAGTACTGGACTAGGCGACACAGATACGCAGTATTTT.

This chain connects TRBV27 to TRBJ2-2; 7 nucleotides line up with TRBD1. V dropped 6 bases and J dropped 0; count of bases not matched to a gene: 7. The CDR3 spans 16 residues. Germline CDR1 and CDR2: MNHEY and SMNVEV (reference sequence). The CDR3 DNA sequence: TGTGCCAGCAGCGAAGTGGGGACAGCGAACACCGGGGAGCTGTTTTTT. Translation: CASSEVGTANTGELFF.

This chain uses TRBV7-9 with TRBJ1-2, with D uncertain. Germline loops: CDR1 SEHNR, CDR2 FQNEAQ (reference sequence). The CDR3 contains 15 residues. Trimming pared 5 bases from V and 6 bases from J, leaving 19 bases between. This CDR3 is CASSLPQRGGNGYTF. DNA of the CDR3: TGTGCCAGCAGCCTCCCGCAGAGAGGAGGGAATGGCTACACCTTC.

The chain combines TRBV9 with TRBJ2-1; D is unresolved. This CDR3 is built from 13 residues. CDR1 SGDLS and CDR2 YYNGEE come from the germline V gene. The ends were cut back, 0 bases at V and 6 bases at J, with 7 bases in the middle. The CDR3 loop is CASSVAHSNEQFF. The CDR3 region has the DNA TGTGCCAGCAGCGTAGCTCACAGCAATGAGCAGTTCTTC.

This clone was seen a handful of times. The V and J genes are TRBV6-4 and TRBJ2-1; TRBD2 aligns across 8 bases. With V trimmed by 4 bases and J by 3 bases, 8 bases remained unmatched. Germline V CDR1 and CDR2: MRHNA, SNTAGT. The CDR3 is made up of 16 amino acids. CDR3 coding DNA: TGTGCCAGCAGTGTTCGTTCGGGAGGGGACTACAATGAGCAGTTCTTC. The encoded protein is CASSVRSGGDYNEQFF.

The chain couples TRBV9 to TRBJ2-5; 9 bases are shared with TRBD2. CDR1 and CDR2 (germline): SGDLS, YYNGEE. V shed 5 bases, J shed 1 base, and the junction held 9 bases outside the gene matches. The CDR3 runs to 16 residues. CDR3 sequence: CASSPWGRGGQETQYF. The CDR3 DNA sequence: TGTGCCAGCAGTCCGTGGGGGCGGGGGGGCCAAGAGACCCAGTACTTC.

CDR3 residues: CASSSPFPSQETQYF. DNA of the CDR3: TGTGCCAGCAGCTCCCCTTTCCCCAGCCAAGAGACCCAGTACTTC. The rearrangement links TRBV9 to TRBJ2-5; D is undetermined. Trimming stripped 4 bases from V and 1 base from J, with 14 bases between. The CDR3 length is 15 residues. Germline CDR1 SGDLS, CDR2 YYNGEE.

This chain links TRBV28 with TRBJ2-7, with 8 bases fitting TRBD1. Germline loops: CDR1 MDHEN, CDR2 SYDVKM. The CDR3 runs to 15 residues. Trimming took 3 bases from V and 4 from J; bases not matched to a gene: 8. CDR3 sequence (DNA): TGTGCCAGCAGTTTGGTATCAGGGGGCGAATACGAGCAGTACTTC. Translated, it gives CASSLVSGGEYEQYF.

The J gene is TRBJ2-1, the V gene TRBV5-4, with a tentative D call TRBD2 (6 bases). Germline lookup yields CDR1 SGHNT and CDR2 YYREEE (reference sequence). The V and J ends lost 4 bases and 1 base respectively, with 12 bases between them. The CDR3 spans 15 residues. CDR3 bases: TGTGCCAGCAGCGGTGGGACTTTATCCTACAATGAGCAGTTCTTC. Its translation is CASSGGTLSYNEQFF.

The DNA for the CDR3 is TGTGCCAGCAGCTTAGTATGGACTAGCGGGAGGAGCCAAGAGACCCAGTACTTC. It specifies CASSLVWTSGRSQETQYF. The chain combines TRBV11-2 with TRBJ2-5; 14 positions agree with TRBD2. Germline CDR1 reads SGHAT; CDR2 reads FQNNGV. V shed 1 base, J shed 1 base, and the junction held 5 bases outside the gene matches. The CDR3 is 18 residues long. Full variable domain (remainder filled in from reference TRBV11-2 and TRBJ2-5): EAGVAQSPRYKIIEKRQSVAFWCNPISGHATLYWYQQILGQGPKLLIQFQNNGVVDDSQLPKDRFSAERLKGVDSTLKIQPAKLEDSAVYLCASSLVWTSGRSQETQYFGPGTRLLVL.

A single count supports this clone. V usage is TRBV6-5 and J usage is TRBJ2-7, with 7 nucleotides matching TRBD2. V was clipped by 1 base and J by 6 bases; unmatched bases: 3. The CDR3 is 13 residues long. CDR1 is MNHEY and CDR2 is SVGAGI in the germline V gene. CDR3 coding DNA: TGTGCCAGCAGTTACTATTCGGGGGGCGAGCAGTACTTC. Residues: CASSYYSGGEQYF.

The V gene is TRBV4-1, the J gene TRBJ2-1, with D possibly being TRBD2 (6 bases). The germline CDR1 and CDR2 sequences are MGHRA and YSYEKL. This CDR3 has 16 residues. The V end was cut by 2 bases, the J end by 8 bases, with 19 bases between. In nucleotides, the CDR3 is TGCGCCAGCAGCCAATTTCAGGAGGGGCGGAGCGATGAGCAGTTCTTC. Translated: CASSQFQEGRSDEQFF.

This rearrangement joins TRBV9 to TRBJ2-1; 10 positions agree with TRBD2. Germline V CDR1 and CDR2: SGDLS, YYNGEE. The junction had 19 bases not matched to a gene; V was cut back by 0 bases and J by 7 bases. The CDR3 contains 20 residues. The CDR3 DNA follows: TGTGCCAGCAGCGTAGCTAGGGCTAGCGGGAGACCCCTGGGGAGGAATGAGCAGTTCTTC. Protein product: CASSVARASGRPLGRNEQFF. Full variable domain (outside the CDR3, taken from reference TRBV9 and TRBJ2-1): DSGVTQTPKHLITATGQRVTLRCSPRSGDLSVYWYQQSLDQGLQFLIQYYNGEERAKGNILERFSAQQFPDLHSELNLSSLELGDSALYFCASSVARASGRPLGRNEQFFGPGTRLTVL.

J is TRBJ2-5 and V is TRBV6-1, with 8 nucleotides matching TRBD2. The CDR3 is 16 amino acids. CDR1 MNHNS and CDR2 SASEGT come from the germline V gene. V lost 3 bases, J lost 5 bases, and 11 bases stayed unmatched. The DNA of the CDR3 is TGTGCCAGCAGTGACGGGGTAGCGGGGTATCGGGAGACCCAGTACTTC. The encoded protein is CASSDGVAGYRETQYF.

The J gene is TRBJ1-1, the V gene TRBV6-1, with 9 nucleotides matching TRBD1. V lost 2 bases and J lost 0; bases outside the gene matches: 4. This CDR3 has 16 residues. Germline CDR1 reads MNHNS; CDR2 reads SASEGT. For the CDR3, the DNA is TGTGCCAGCAGTGAATTTCGGACAGGGGTGAACACTGAAGCTTTCTTT. Translation gives CASSEFRTGVNTEAFF.

V and J are TRBV11-1 and TRBJ2-7, with TRBD1 as a possible D gene (7 bases). From germline, CDR1 is SGHAT and CDR2 FQDESV (reference sequence). Trimming removed 3 bases at V and 2 bases at J, with 11 bases between. The CDR3 totals 14 residues. CDR3 sequence (DNA): TGTGCCAGCAGCTTGGGCAGGGGGGCCTACGAGCAGTACTTC. This encodes CASSLGRGAYEQYF.

This sequence joins TRBV15 and TRBJ1-4; the match to TRBD1 covers 8 bases. The CDR3 is 15 residues long. Germline CDR1 and CDR2: LNHNV and YYDKDF (reference sequence). With 3 bases clipped from V and 8 bases from J, the junction kept 8 bases outside the gene matches. CDR3 sequence: CATSRDDRGGEKLFF. The CDR3, as DNA: TGTGCCACCAGCAGGGACGACAGGGGAGGCGAAAAACTGTTTTTT.

The V and J genes are TRBV27 and TRBJ2-1, with TRBD1 identical over 12 bases. With V trimmed by 3 bases and J by 8 bases, 5 bases remained unmatched. The germline gives CDR1 MNHEY, CDR2 SMNVEV (reference sequence). The CDR3 length is 15 residues. Written as DNA, the CDR3 is TGTGCCAGCAGTTTTTGGGGGACAGGGGGCGATGAGCAGTTCTTC. Translated: CASSFWGTGGDEQFF.

This clone was seen a single time. The V call is TRBV7-6, the J call TRBJ2-7; TRBD2 matches 8 bases. The CDR3 length is 16 residues. Germline-derived CDR1 and CDR2 are SGHVS and FNYEAQ. V gave up 1 base and J gave up 1 base; unmatched junction bases: 6. In nucleotides, the CDR3 is TGTGCCAGCAGCTTAGGCCCCTTAGCGGGGTCCTACGAGCAGTACTTC. Amino acid sequence: CASSLGPLAGSYEQYF.